This is a list of T cell receptor beta chains from one sample in a study of shared clonotypes between healthy human individuals. The assay was immunoSEQ multiplex PCR, and TCRdb's table has in-frame clones only and misses some. The sample consists of more than 1.2 million clones, 98% to 99% of them appearing once. Sequencing was performed on naive CD4+ T cells sorted from blood. The receptors originated from a man in his thirties or forties in good health. CDR3s include the opening cysteine and the closing phenylalanine or tryptophan. A D gene is named only where the DNA matches it firmly. Some rows mark clone size as missing; the rest say once, few, many or name a class of expanded clone.

j_gene	abundance	v_gene	d_gene	CDR3aa	CDR3nt
TRBJ2-7	NA	TRBV14	NA	CASSPTGSGSYEQYF	TGTGCCAGCAGCCCTACAGGGTCGGGTTCCTACGAGCAGTACTTC
TRBJ2-1	NA	TRBV11-2	TRBD2	CASSSIAGRSDNEQFF	TGTGCCAGCAGCTCAATAGCGGGAAGGTCTGACAATGAGCAGTTCTTC
TRBJ2-6	NA	TRBV19	TRBD1	CASNVNTGVGANVLTF	TGTGCCAGTAACGTAAATACAGGGGTTGGGGCCAACGTCCTGACTTTC
TRBJ2-1	NA	TRBV27	TRBD2	CASSLGAGGPFSYNEQFF	TGTGCCAGCAGTTTAGGAGCGGGAGGGCCTTTCTCCTACAATGAGCAGTTCTTC
TRBJ2-1	NA	TRBV11-2	NA	CASIEGGAGSYNEQFF	TGTGCCAGCATCGAGGGGGGAGCGGGATCCTACAATGAGCAGTTCTTC
TRBJ2-1	NA	TRBV29-1	NA	CSVAGASREQFF	TGCAGCGTTGCCGGGGCTAGCCGCGAGCAGTTCTTC
TRBJ2-1	once	TRBV7-2	TRBD2	CASSFVLAYNEQFF	TGTGCCAGCAGCTTTGTACTAGCGTACAATGAGCAGTTCTTC
TRBJ2-5	NA	TRBV7-9	NA	CASSFGTHGGTQYF	TGTGCCAGCAGCTTTGGGACCCATGGCGGGACCCAGTACTTC
TRBJ1-1	NA	TRBV9	NA	CASSVLTTTESEF	TGTGCCAGCAGCGTCTTAACTACGACGGAGAGCGAATTT
TRBJ2-5	NA	TRBV19	NA	CASSRMGAQETQYF	TGTGCCAGTAGTCGGATGGGGGCGCAAGAGACCCAGTACTTC
TRBJ2-4	NA	TRBV9	TRBD2	CASSVKLAGGRGGAKNIQYF	TGTGCCAGCAGCGTCAAACTAGCGGGAGGCCGCGGGGGGGCCAAAAACATTCAGTACTTC
TRBJ2-3	once	TRBV18	TRBD1	CASSRDRGSDTQYF	TGTGCCAGCTCACGGGACAGGGGTTCAGATACGCAGTATTTT
TRBJ2-7	NA	TRBV18	NA	CASSPGLNDEQYF	TGTGCCAGCTCACCAGGACTTAACGACGAGCAGTACTTC
TRBJ2-6	NA	TRBV28	NA	CASSGTLRANVLTF	TGTGCCAGCAGTGGCACCTTGAGAGCCAACGTCCTGACTTTC
TRBJ2-1	NA	TRBV19	NA	CASSIDRKSNEQFF	TGTGCCAGTAGTATAGATCGTAAGAGTAATGAGCAGTTCTTC
TRBJ2-1	NA	TRBV7-9	NA	CASSPSLYEQFF	TGTGCCAGCAGCCCTAGCCTTTATGAGCAGTTCTTC
TRBJ2-7	NA	TRBV4-2	NA	CASSQEDWYEQYF	TGTGCCAGCAGCCAAGAGGACTGGTACGAGCAGTACTTC
TRBJ2-1	NA	TRBV18	NA	CASSPQGIGSYNEQFF	TGTGCCAGCTCACCACAGGGGATAGGATCCTACAATGAGCAGTTCTTC
TRBJ2-7	NA	TRBV2	NA	CASRPFGEHEQYF	TGTGCCAGCAGGCCATTTGGAGAACACGAGCAGTACTTC
TRBJ2-3	NA	TRBV6-5	NA	CASSYGVEPRTDTQYF	TGTGCCAGCAGTTACGGAGTCGAACCCCGCACAGATACGCAGTATTTT
TRBJ2-1	once	TRBV5-6	NA	CASSLVQKLFNEQFF	TGTGCCAGCAGCTTGGTTCAGAAACTCTTCAATGAGCAGTTCTTC
TRBJ2-7	NA	TRBV5-1	NA	CASSLGTGVSYEQYF	TGCGCCAGCAGCCTAGGAACAGGAGTCTCCTACGAGCAGTACTTC
TRBJ2-3	NA	TRBV10-3	NA	CAISESIKLTDTQYF	TGTGCCATCAGTGAGTCGATTAAGCTCACAGATACGCAGTATTTT
TRBJ2-7	NA	TRBV29-1	NA	CSVVLDSYEQYF	TGCAGCGTTGTTTTGGACTCCTACGAGCAGTACTTC
TRBJ2-1	NA	TRBV11-2	NA	CASSLVTSPRDEQFF	TGTGCCAGCAGCTTAGTCACTAGCCCGCGGGATGAGCAGTTCTTC
TRBJ1-4	NA	TRBV29-1	NA	CSVWESLGRLFF	TGCAGCGTCTGGGAAAGCCTCGGGAGACTGTTTTTT
TRBJ2-1	NA	TRBV28	NA	CASSAQVEQFF	TGTGCCAGCAGCGCACAGGTTGAGCAGTTCTTC
TRBJ2-5	NA	TRBV7-3	NA	CASSPNAGWETQYF	TGTGCCAGCAGCCCCAATGCGGGGTGGGAGACCCAGTACTTC
TRBJ2-7	NA	TRBV6-5	NA	CASRNLGYEQYF	TGTGCCAGCAGAAATCTAGGATACGAGCAGTACTTC
TRBJ1-2	NA	TRBV28	NA	CASSRMGHGYTF	TGTGCCAGCAGTCGGATGGGACACGGCTACACCTTC
TRBJ2-2	NA	TRBV18	TRBD1	CASSPRRTGYGGELFF	TGTGCCAGCTCACCAAGGCGGACAGGCTACGGTGGGGAGCTGTTTTTT